This entry describes one T cell receptor beta chain. This table comes from immunoSEQ multiplex PCR, and its TCRdb copy is limited to in-frame clones, with some not included. The sample consists of about 210,000 clones, 85% of them appearing once. This sample is drawn from a study of blood T cell repertoires in COVID-19. Study context: Italy, Spain and the United States were the sources of the convalescent and acute COVID-19 samples.

Trimming cost V 5 bases and J 9 bases; bases outside gene matches: 6. There are 13 residues in the CDR3. Seattle participants joined during active infection and were tracked over time. The sample was peripheral blood. V usage is TRBV12-3 or TRBV12-4 and J usage is TRBJ1-2, with 10 bases fitting TRBD1. This receptor was obtained from a woman aged 65 to 85 with COVID-19, enrolled during active disease. Written as DNA, the CDR3 is TGTGCCAGCAGTCCGGGACAGGGGTCGAGCTACACCTTC. Its protein product is CASSPGQGSSYTF.